This T cell receptor (beta chain) was obtained from a study of cytotoxic CD8 clonotypes in ibrutinib-treated CLL (dated by TCRdb to 2020 to 2022). General notes on the study: The cohort was composed of ten to eleven relapsed/refractory and 15 treatment-naive patients; IGHV unmutated status was identified in about 17 patients. Every sample from remission and from progressive disease was obtained while the patients were still on ibrutinib. Samples averaged approximately 240,000 productive templates and 90,000 to 100,000 productive rearrangements. Samples at response were collected after a median of about 12 months of treatment, with a range of roughly 6 to 36 months. Partial responses were observed in about 25 patients and complete responses in 2; after a median follow-up of 68 months, remission was maintained in approximately 14 patients and progression was observed in approximately 12. Cryopreserved peripheral blood mononuclear cells were collected at three points: before therapy, at response, and at either sustained remission or disease progression. Longitudinal samples were available for 26 of the 86 trial participants. Study-wide conclusions, independent of this receptor: An increase in clonality was observed at ibrutinib response, with clonality remaining stable during sustained remission and falling back toward baseline at progression. Sustained-remission and progressing patients did not have matched sampling times, and lymph node repertoires were not examined. Public clonotypes were found to be uncommon and were observed to contract or remain stable during treatment; the increase in clonality was shown to reflect expansion of private clonotypes at ibrutinib response. At baseline, clonality was higher than in age-matched healthy donors and showed a strong correlation with circulating CD8+ T-cell counts.

On a MiSeq, deep resolution sequencing aimed for a depth between 1 in 1 million and 1 in 200,000 T cells, with each clonotype covered approximately 9.8x on average. TCR beta libraries were generated with the immunoSEQ hsTCRB Kit. For the original study's pipeline: The data were analyzed with ImmunoSEQ Analyzer and ImmunoSEQ Data Assistant, and V, D and J gene assignments followed IMGT definitions. Clonality, which ranges from 0 to 1, was calculated by subtracting the normalized Shannon entropy of productive rearrangement frequencies from one. Only overrepresented clonotypes making up at least 0.05% of the repertoire of each patient were included in the public clonotype analysis. About a dozen repertoires from age-matched healthy donors, obtained from immuneACCESS, served as clonality controls. What TCRdb holds here is the immuneACCESS table cut down to in-frame rearrangements. Part of the clones is not present; checked against another copy, under half of the missing clones reflect an unresolved V gene, and the others are unexplained. That table furnishes V, J and clone size, whereas the DNA furnished D and trimming. Within this sample are 25,000 to 30,000 clones, with approximately 85% of them counted one time only. 6.5% to 8% of the sample is in the top ten clones.

As to this clone: Its binding antigen is unknown. One base away there is no much larger clone; base qualities are not given.

The time point label corresponds to: less than 30 months on ibrutinib. About 2 micrograms of genomic DNA were extracted from cryopreserved PBMCs for TCR beta library preparation. Longitudinal blood samples from CLL patients on ibrutinib monotherapy underwent high-throughput TCR beta sequencing. The patients were enrolled in a single-center, open-label phase 2 trial of ibrutinib monotherapy. The material sequenced was PBMCs, taken after 24 months of ibrutinib treatment. The sequence was collected from a human donor with chronic lymphocytic leukemia.

The sequence in DNA is TGCAGCGTTGAAGAAGGGATAGGCTATGGCTACACCTTC. The translation is CSVEEGIGYGYTF. The chain is assembled from TRBV29-1 and TRBJ1-2; no D segment can be confidently identified. The germline V gene sets CDR1 to SQVTM and CDR2 to ANQGSEA. A distance of 9 bases separates the germline ends of V and J, which lose 0 bases and 4 bases respectively. From cysteine to phenylalanine, the CDR3 is 13 amino acids long. Kept here is only the CDR3 DNA, which spans 39 bases and is read in frame from base 1.